This T cell receptor beta chain was captured in a study of blood T cell repertoires in COVID-19. Study background: There were acute and convalescent COVID-19 samples, and they came from the United States, Italy and Spain. PBMCs, B-cell-depleted T cells, or T cells provided the cDNA or gDNA that made up the material.

In the study's own analysis: Using reference gene primer amplification, nucleated cell counts were estimated. Using immunoSEQ multiplex PCR, the repertoire was profiled, and TCRdb retains in-frame clones only, with some absent. That table is the source of V, J and clone size, and D and trimming were worked out from the DNA. This table holds roughly 280,000 clones, 75% to 90% found once. This TCR derives from a young man with active or convalescent COVID-19. The sequencing input was peripheral blood.

CDR3 in DNA: TGTGCCAGCAGCTCGGCTCAGGGGGGAAATCAGCCCCAGCATTTT. It encodes CASSSAQGGNQPQHF. The J gene is TRBJ1-5, the V gene TRBV7-2; 7 bases are shared with TRBD1. The CDR3 contains 15 residues. The germline V gene encodes CDR1 SGHTA and CDR2 FQGNSA. Trimming cost V 4 bases and J 4 bases; bases outside gene matches: 7.